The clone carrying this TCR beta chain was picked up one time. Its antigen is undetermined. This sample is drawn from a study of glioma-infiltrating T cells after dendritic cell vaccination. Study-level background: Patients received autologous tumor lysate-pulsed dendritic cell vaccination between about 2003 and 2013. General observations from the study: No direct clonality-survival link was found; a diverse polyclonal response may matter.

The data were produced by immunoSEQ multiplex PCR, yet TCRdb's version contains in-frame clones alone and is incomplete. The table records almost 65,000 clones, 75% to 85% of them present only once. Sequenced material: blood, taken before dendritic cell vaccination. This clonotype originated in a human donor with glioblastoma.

CDR3 sequence (DNA): TGTGCCAGCAGCCAAGGGGGCCTCCAAGAGACCCAGTACTTC. Residues: CASSQGGLQETQYF. The gene calls are TRBV16 and TRBJ2-5, with D perhaps matching TRBD1 (6 bases). Germline V gene data show CDR1 as KGHSY and CDR2 as FQNENV. V lost 2 bases and J lost 1, with 8 bases in between. CDR3 length equals 14 residues.